The 3 T cell receptor beta chains given below trace back to one sample, sequenced in a study of molecular identifiers for immune sequencing clone quantification. TCRdb redid the calling of the PCR reads with MiXCR, one entry per CDR3 protein. Of around 460,000 distinct CDR3 sequences in the sample, around 23% were seen once. Material: naive CD8+ T cells from blood, with Jurkat cell RNA spiked in. Subset described: FACS-sorted CD8+CD4-CCR7+CD45RA+ naive T cells. Receptor source: a human donor in good health. Some libraries in this study had Jurkat cell RNA spiked in.

In its sample, this clonotype was seen a few times. The chain links TRBV15 to TRBJ2-2; the match to TRBD2 covers 7 bases. V shed 1 base, J shed 4 bases, and the junction held 6 bases outside the gene matches. CDR1 and CDR2 (germline): LNHNV, YYDKDF (reference sequence). This CDR3 region has 16 residues. The CDR3 sequence: CATSRVAGEITGELFF. The CDR3 nucleotides are TGTGCCACCAGCAGAGTTGCGGGAGAAATCACCGGGGAGCTGTTTTTT.

Many counts were recorded for this clonotype. This chain joins TRBV7-9 and TRBJ2-1, with D uncertain. From germline, CDR1 is SEHNR and CDR2 FQNEAQ (reference sequence). This CDR3 has 14 residues. V gave up 1 base and J gave up 2 bases, with 6 bases separating them. The CDR3 bases are TGTGCCAGCAGCTTAGGTGACACCTACAATGAGCAGTTCTTC. It specifies CASSLGDTYNEQFF.

This clonotype has more than one count but fewer than ten. The rearrangement links TRBV20-1 to TRBJ2-3; 9 bases map to TRBD1. This CDR3 spans 15 amino acids. V lost 4 bases to trimming and J lost 0 bases; unmatched junction nucleotides: 5. The germline CDR1 and CDR2 sequences are DFQATT and SNEGSKA (reference sequence). The CDR3 coding sequence is TGCAGTGCTATGGTGGACAGGGGAAGCACAGATACGCAGTATTTT. This translates into CSAMVDRGSTDTQYF.